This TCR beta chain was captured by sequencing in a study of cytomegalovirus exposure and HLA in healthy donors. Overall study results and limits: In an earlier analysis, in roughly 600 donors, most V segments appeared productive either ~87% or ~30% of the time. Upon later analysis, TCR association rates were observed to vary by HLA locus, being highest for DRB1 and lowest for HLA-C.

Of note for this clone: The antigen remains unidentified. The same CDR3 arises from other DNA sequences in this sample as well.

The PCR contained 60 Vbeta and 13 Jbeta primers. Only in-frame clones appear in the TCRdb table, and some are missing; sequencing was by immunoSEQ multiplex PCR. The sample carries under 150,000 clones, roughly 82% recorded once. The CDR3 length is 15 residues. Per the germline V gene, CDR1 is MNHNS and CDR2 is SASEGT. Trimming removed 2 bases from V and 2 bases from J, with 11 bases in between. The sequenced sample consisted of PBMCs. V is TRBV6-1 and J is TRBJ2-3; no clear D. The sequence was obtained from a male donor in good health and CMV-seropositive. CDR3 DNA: TGTGCCAGCAGTGAAACTAACGGAATCACAGATACGCAGTATTTT. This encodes CASSETNGITDTQYF.